Listed here is a single T cell receptor (beta chain). Its antigen is undetermined. TCRdb keeps only in-frame clones here, not all; method: immunoSEQ multiplex PCR. The sample holds tens of thousands of clones, roughly 86% seen once. The sample is drawn from a study of early stage breast cancer tumors. For the study at large: Of approximately 16 invasive breast tumors, 11 to 12 were hormone receptor-positive, HER2-negative. Approximately 10-fold was the mean read coverage per sample.

The CDR3 length is 14 residues. In germline, CDR1 is SGHDT, CDR2 YYEEEE. Trimming took off 3 bases at V and 4 bases at J, with 11 bases between the two ends. Notes on the study in general: Compared with adjacent normal breast, tumors showed approximately 2.5-fold denser, more clonal T cells. Bulk DNA sequencing of unsorted cells missed chain pairing and markers.

The sequence was collected from a person aged 45 to 59 with breast cancer. The chain has TRBV5-6 and TRBJ1-3; a possible D gene is TRBD1 (5 bases). Source material: blood. The DNA of the CDR3 is TGTGCCAGCAGCTCGCTAGGGACCGGAAACACCATATATTTT. Encoded protein: CASSSLGTGNTIYF.